The clone carrying this T cell receptor (beta chain) was picked up one time. Residents of around 24 US areas, aged roughly 18 to 89 years, made up the participants. Authors' analysis steps: Estimated nucleated cell counts came from reference gene primer amplification. Some clones are missing from TCRdb's copy, which holds only in-frame ones; the method was immunoSEQ multiplex PCR. The DNA was the basis for D and trimming; V, J and clone size are from that table. The table has over 350,000 clones, 70% to 90% seen once. The junction had 5 bases not matched to a gene; V was cut back by 0 bases and J by 7 bases. CDR3 length: 14 amino acids. Germline CDR1 is ENHRY and CDR2 is SYGVKD. This sample is drawn from a study of blood T cell repertoires in COVID-19.

The chain has TRBV10-3 and TRBJ1-2, with TRBD1 matching 7 bases. The sequenced sample consisted of PBMCs or T cells enriched from blood (not recorded which). The receptor was derived from a woman under 30 with acute COVID-19. The CDR3 region has the DNA TGTGCCATCAGTGAGTCGACAGGGTTTCGTGGCTACACCTTC. This encodes CAISESTGFRGYTF.